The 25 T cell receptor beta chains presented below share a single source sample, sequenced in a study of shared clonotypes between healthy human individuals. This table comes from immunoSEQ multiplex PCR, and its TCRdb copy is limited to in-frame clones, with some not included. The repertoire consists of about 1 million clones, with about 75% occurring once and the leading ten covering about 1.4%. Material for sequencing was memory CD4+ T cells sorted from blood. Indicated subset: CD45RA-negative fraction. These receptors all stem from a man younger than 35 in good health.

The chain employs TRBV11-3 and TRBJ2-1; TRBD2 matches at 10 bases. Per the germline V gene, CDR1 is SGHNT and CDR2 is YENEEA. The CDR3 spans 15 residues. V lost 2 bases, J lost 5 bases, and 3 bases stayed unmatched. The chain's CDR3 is CASSLSGGAHNEQFF. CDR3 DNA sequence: TGTGCCAGCAGCTTAAGCGGGGGGGCCCACAATGAGCAGTTCTTC.

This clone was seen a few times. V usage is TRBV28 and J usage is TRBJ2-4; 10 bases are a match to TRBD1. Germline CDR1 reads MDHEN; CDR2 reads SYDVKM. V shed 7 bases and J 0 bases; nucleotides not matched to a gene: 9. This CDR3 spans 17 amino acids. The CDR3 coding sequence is TGTGCCAGCACCCCGGGACAGGGGACACTAGCCAAAAACATTCAGTACTTC. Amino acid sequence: CASTPGQGTLAKNIQYF.

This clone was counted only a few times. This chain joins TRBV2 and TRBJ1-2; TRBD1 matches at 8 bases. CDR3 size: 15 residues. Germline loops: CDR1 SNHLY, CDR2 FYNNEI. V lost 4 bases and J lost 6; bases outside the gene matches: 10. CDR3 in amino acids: CASSATPSQGDGYTF. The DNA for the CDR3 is TGTGCCAGCAGTGCGACACCTTCACAGGGGGATGGCTACACCTTC.

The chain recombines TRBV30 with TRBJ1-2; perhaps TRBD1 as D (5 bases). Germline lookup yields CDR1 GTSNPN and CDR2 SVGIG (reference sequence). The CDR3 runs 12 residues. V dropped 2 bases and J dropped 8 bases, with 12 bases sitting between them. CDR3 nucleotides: TGTGCCTGGAGTATCTTGGGGGGAGGCTACACCTTC. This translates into CAWSILGGGYTF. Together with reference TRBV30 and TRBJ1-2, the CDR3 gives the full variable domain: SQTIHQWPATLVQPVGSPLSLECTVEGTSNPNLYWYRQAAGRGLQLLFYSVGIGQISSEVPQNLSASRPQDRQFILSSKKLLLSDSGFYLCAWSILGGGYTFGSGTRLTVV.

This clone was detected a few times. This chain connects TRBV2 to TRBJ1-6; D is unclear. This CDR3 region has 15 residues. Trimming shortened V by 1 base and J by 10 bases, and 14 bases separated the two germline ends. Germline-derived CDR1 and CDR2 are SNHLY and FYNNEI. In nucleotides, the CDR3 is TGTGCCAGCAGTGAAGATTGGGGTGTCTACTCACCCCTCCACTTT. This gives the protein CASSEDWGVYSPLHF.

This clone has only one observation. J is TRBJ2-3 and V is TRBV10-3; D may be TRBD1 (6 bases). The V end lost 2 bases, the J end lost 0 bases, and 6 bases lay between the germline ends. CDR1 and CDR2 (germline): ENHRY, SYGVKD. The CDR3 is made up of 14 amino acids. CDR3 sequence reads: CAISEQGSTDTQYF. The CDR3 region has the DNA TGTGCCATCAGTGAGCAGGGGAGCACAGATACGCAGTATTTT.

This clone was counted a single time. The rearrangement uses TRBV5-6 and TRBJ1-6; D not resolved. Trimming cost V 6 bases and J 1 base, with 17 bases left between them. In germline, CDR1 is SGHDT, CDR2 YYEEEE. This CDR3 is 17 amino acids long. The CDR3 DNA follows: TGTGCCAGCATGGCCAGGCCCGGAGCGTCCTATAATTCACCCCTCCACTTT. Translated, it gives CASMARPGASYNSPLHF.

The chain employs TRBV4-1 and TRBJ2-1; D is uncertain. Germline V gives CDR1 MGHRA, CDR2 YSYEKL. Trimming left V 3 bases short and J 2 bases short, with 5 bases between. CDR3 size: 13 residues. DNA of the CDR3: TGCGCCAGCAGCCAGGCTGCCTACAATGAGCAGTTCTTC. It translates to CASSQAAYNEQFF.

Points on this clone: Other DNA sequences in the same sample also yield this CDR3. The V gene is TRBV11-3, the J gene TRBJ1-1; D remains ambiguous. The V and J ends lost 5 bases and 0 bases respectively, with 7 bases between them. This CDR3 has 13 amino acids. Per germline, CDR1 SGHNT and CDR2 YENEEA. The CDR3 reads CASSRGMNTEAFF. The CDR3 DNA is TGTGCCAGCAGCCGAGGTATGAACACTGAAGCTTTCTTT.

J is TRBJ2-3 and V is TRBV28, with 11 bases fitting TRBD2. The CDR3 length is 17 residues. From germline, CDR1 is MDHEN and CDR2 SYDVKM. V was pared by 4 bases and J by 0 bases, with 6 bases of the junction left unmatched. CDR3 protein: CASSSYSGGVSTDTQYF. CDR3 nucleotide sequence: TGTGCCAGCAGTTCTTATAGCGGGGGGGTTAGCACAGATACGCAGTATTTT.

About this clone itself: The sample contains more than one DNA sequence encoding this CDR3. The CDR3: CASSELEGYEQYF. The CDR3 nucleotides read TGTGCCAGCAGTGAACTCGAGGGCTACGAGCAGTACTTC. The chain recombines TRBV2 with TRBJ2-7; perhaps TRBD2 as D (5 bases). Germline assignment: CDR1 SNHLY and CDR2 FYNNEI. The CDR3 sequence is 13 residues long. Between the trimmed V and J ends, which lost 2 bases and 3 bases, there was a span of 8 bases.

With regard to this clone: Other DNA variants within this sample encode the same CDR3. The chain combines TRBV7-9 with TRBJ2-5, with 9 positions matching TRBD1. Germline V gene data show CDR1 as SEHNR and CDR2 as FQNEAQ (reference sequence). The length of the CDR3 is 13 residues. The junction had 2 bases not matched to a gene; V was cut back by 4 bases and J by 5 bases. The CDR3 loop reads CASSSGTGETQYF. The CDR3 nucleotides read TGTGCCAGCAGCTCAGGGACAGGGGAGACCCAGTACTTC.

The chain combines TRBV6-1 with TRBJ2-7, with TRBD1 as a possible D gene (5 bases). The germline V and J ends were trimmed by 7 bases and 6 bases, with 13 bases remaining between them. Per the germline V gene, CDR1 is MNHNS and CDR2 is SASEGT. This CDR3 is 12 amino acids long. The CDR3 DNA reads TGTGCCAGCAATACCGGCAGGGCCGAGCAGTACTTC. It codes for CASNTGRAEQYF.

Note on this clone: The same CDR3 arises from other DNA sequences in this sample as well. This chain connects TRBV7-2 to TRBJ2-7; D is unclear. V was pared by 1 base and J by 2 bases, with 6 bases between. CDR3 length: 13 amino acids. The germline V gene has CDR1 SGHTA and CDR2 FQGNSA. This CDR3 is CASSLDRPYEQYF. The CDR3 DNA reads TGTGCCAGCAGCTTAGATAGGCCCTACGAGCAGTACTTC.

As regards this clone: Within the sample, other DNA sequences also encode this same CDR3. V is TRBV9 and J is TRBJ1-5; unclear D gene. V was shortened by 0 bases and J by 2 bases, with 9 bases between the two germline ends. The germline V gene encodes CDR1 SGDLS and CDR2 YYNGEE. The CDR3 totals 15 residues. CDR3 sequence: CASSVGSSGNQPQHF. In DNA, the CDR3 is TGTGCCAGCAGCGTAGGGTCTTCAGGCAATCAGCCCCAGCATTTT. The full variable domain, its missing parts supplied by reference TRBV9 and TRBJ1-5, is DSGVTQTPKHLITATGQRVTLRCSPRSGDLSVYWYQQSLDQGLQFLIQYYNGEERAKGNILERFSAQQFPDLHSELNLSSLELGDSALYFCASSVGSSGNQPQHFGDGTRLSIL.

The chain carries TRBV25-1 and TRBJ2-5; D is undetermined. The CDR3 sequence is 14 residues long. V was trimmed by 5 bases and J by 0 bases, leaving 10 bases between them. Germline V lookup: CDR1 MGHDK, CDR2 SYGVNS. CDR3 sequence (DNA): TGTGCCAGCAGTTTATGGAGTGACCAAGAGACCCAGTACTTC. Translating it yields CASSLWSDQETQYF.

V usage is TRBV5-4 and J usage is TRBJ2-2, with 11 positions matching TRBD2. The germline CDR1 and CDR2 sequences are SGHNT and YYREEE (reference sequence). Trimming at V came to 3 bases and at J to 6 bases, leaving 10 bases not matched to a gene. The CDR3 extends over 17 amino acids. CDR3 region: CASSSIPLAGGSGELFF. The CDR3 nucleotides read TGTGCCAGCAGCTCCATTCCTCTAGCGGGAGGTTCCGGGGAGCTGTTTTTT.

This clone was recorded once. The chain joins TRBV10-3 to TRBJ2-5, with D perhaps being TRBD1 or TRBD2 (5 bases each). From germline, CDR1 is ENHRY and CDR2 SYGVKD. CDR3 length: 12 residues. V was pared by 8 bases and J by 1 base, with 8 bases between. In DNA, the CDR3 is TGTGCCATCGGGGGTACCCAAGAGACCCAGTACTTC. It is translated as CAIGGTQETQYF.

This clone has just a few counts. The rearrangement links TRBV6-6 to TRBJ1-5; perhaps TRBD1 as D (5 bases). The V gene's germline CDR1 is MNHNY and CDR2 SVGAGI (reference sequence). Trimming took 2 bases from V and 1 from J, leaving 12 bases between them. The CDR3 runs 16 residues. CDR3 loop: CASSYGGTVSNQPQHF. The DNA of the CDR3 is TGTGCCAGCAGTTACGGCGGGACGGTGAGCAATCAGCCCCAGCATTTT.

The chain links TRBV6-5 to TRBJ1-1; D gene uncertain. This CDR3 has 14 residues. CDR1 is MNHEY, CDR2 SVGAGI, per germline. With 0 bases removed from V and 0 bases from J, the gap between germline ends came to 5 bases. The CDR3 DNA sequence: TGTGCCAGCAGTTACTCCCCCTTGAACACTGAAGCTTTCTTT. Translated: CASSYSPLNTEAFF.

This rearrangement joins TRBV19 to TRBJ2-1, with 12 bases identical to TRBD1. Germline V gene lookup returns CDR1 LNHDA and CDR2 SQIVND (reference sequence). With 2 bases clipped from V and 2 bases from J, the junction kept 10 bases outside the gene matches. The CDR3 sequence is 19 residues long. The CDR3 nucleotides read TGTGCCAGTAGTATAAGGGGACAGGGGGCGATTCAGGCCTACAATGAGCAGTTCTTC. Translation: CASSIRGQGAIQAYNEQFF.

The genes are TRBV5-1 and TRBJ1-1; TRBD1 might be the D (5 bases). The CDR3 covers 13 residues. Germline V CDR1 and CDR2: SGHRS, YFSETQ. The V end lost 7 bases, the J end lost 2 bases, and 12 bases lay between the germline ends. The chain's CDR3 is CASAQGANTEAFF. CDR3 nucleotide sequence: TGCGCCAGCGCGCAGGGAGCTAACACTGAAGCTTTCTTT.

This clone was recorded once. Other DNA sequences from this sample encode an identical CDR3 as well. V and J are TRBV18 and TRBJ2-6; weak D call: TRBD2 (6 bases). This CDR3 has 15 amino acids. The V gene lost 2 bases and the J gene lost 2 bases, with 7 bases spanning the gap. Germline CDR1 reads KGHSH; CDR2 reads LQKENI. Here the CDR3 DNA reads TGTGCCAGCTCACCATCGGGGGCTGGGGCCAACGTCCTGACTTTC. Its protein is CASSPSGAGANVLTF. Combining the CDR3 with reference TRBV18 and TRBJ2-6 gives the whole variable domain NAGVMQNPRHLVRRRGQEARLRCSPMKGHSHVYWYRQLPEEGLKFMVYLQKENIIDESGMPKERFSAEFPKEGPSILRIQQVVRGDSAAYFCASSPSGAGANVLTFGAGSRLTVL.

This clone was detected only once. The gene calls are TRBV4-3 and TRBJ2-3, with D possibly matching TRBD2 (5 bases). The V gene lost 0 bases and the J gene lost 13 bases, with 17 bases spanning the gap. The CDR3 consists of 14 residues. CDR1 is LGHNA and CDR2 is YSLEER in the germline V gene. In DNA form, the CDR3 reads TGCGCCAGCAGCCAAGAGAGGGCGATACCTTACAAGTATTTT. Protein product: CASSQERAIPYKYF.

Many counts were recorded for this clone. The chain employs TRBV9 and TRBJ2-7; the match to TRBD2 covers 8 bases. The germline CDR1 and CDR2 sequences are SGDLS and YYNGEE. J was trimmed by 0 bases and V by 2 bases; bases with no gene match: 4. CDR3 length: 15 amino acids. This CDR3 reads CASSVSGEYSYEQYF. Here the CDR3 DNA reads TGTGCCAGCAGCGTTAGCGGGGAGTACTCCTACGAGCAGTACTTC.